The 18 T cell receptor beta chains given below trace back to one sample, sequenced in a study of cytomegalovirus exposure and HLA in healthy donors. Vbeta (60) and Jbeta (13) primers were used in the PCR. Sequencing used immunoSEQ multiplex PCR; TCRdb keeps in-frame clones, though not all of them. The sample has approximately 92,000 clones; approximately 70% are singletons. Sequencing input: PBMCs. These receptors all stem from a man between 45 and 60 years old in good health and CMV-seronegative.

As concerns this clone: The conserved final phenylalanine or tryptophan is absent from the CDR3, which likely points to a read error. Here the CDR3 DNA reads TGTGCCAGCAGCCGCGGACAGGGGCGGGATACAGATACGCAGTATGTT. Encoded protein: CASSRGQGRDTDTQYV. This sequence joins TRBV14 and TRBJ2-3, with 9 bases that match TRBD1. V shed 4 bases and J 3 bases; nucleotides not matched to a gene: 8. CDR1 SGHDN and CDR2 FVKESK come from the germline V gene. The CDR3 is 16 amino acids.

CDR3 sequence reads: CASSLAMNTGELFF. The CDR3, as DNA: TGTGCCAGCAGCTTAGCCATGAACACCGGGGAGCTGTTTTTT. The chain has TRBV11-3 and TRBJ2-2; D ambiguous. Germline values: CDR1 SGHNT, CDR2 YENEEA. Trimming removed 1 base from V and 1 base from J, with 4 bases in between. The length of the CDR3 is 14 residues.

The chain recombines TRBV7-3 with TRBJ1-1, with a tentative D call TRBD1 (5 bases). Trimming stripped 5 bases from V and 1 base from J, with 20 bases between. The CDR3 consists of 17 residues. Per germline, CDR1 SGHTA and CDR2 FQGTGA. In DNA, the CDR3 is TGTGCCAGCAGCCCCTCAGCCGGGGGGGTTAGGAACACTGAAGCTTTCTTT. The encoded protein is CASSPSAGGVRNTEAFF.

The rearrangement links TRBV5-1 to TRBJ2-5; 8 bases agree with TRBD1. The CDR3 loop spans 16 amino acids. The germline V gene encodes CDR1 SGHRS and CDR2 YFSETQ. Unmatched junction bases numbered 13, after V lost 4 bases and J lost 5 bases. CDR3: CASSTGVDRGRETQYF. Here the CDR3 DNA reads TGCGCCAGCAGCACGGGGGTAGACAGGGGAAGGGAGACCCAGTACTTC. The full variable domain, its missing parts supplied by reference TRBV5-1 and TRBJ2-5, is KAGVTQTPRYLIKTRGQQVTLSCSPISGHRSVSWYQQTPGQGLQFLFEYFSETQRNKGNFPGRFSGRQFSNSRSEMNVSTLELGDSALYLCASSTGVDRGRETQYFGPGTRLLVL.

The CDR3 sequence is CASSPTGTVGHEQFF. In DNA form, the CDR3 reads TGTGCCAGCTCACCAACCGGGACTGTAGGTCATGAGCAGTTCTTC. This chain connects TRBV18 to TRBJ2-1; tentatively, D is TRBD2 (6 bases). The CDR3 runs to 15 residues. Trimming stripped 2 bases from V and 8 bases from J, with 16 bases between. Per germline, CDR1 KGHSH and CDR2 LQKENI.

This chain uses TRBV30 with TRBJ1-3, with TRBD1 matching 7 bases. The junction had 15 bases not matched to a gene; V was cut back by 3 bases and J by 7 bases. Germline V lookup: CDR1 GTSNPN, CDR2 SVGIG (reference sequence). The CDR3 totals 16 residues. CDR3 region: CAWSKSLGGAGNTIYF. In DNA, the CDR3 is TGTGCCTGGAGCAAATCCCTAGGGGGCGCCGGGAACACCATATATTTT.

The chain joins TRBV27 to TRBJ2-4, with a possible D match to TRBD1 (6 bases). The germline CDR1 and CDR2 sequences are MNHEY and SMNVEV (reference sequence). This CDR3 spans 13 amino acids. V lost 8 bases to trimming and J lost 0 bases, with 8 bases between them. CDR3 nucleotides: TGTGCCAGCGGGACATTAGCCAAAAACATTCAGTACTTC. Translating it yields CASGTLAKNIQYF.

This clone was recorded only once. The V and J genes are TRBV5-1 and TRBJ2-3; D not resolved. The CDR3 has 13 amino acids. Trimming left V 4 bases short and J 0 bases short, with 6 bases between. CDR1 and CDR2 from the germline V gene are SGHRS and YFSETQ. The DNA for the CDR3 is TGCGCCAGCAGCCCTACTAGCACAGATACGCAGTATTTT. Protein sequence: CASSPTSTDTQYF.

The chain has TRBV19 and TRBJ1-2, with 7 bases identical to TRBD1. The germline V gene encodes CDR1 LNHDA and CDR2 SQIVND (reference sequence). CDR3 length equals 13 residues. V shed 5 bases, J shed 7 bases, and the junction held 7 bases outside the gene matches. Here the CDR3 DNA reads TGTGCCAGTAGTTTAAGACAGGGAGGTGGCTACACCTTC. Amino acid sequence: CASSLRQGGGYTF. Supplemented by reference TRBV19 and TRBJ1-2, the full variable domain reads DGGITQSPKYLFRKEGQNVTLSCEQNLNHDAMYWYRQDPGQGLRLIYYSQIVNDFQKGDIAEGYSVSREKKESFPLTVTSAQKNPTAFYLCASSLRQGGGYTFGSGTRLTVV.

The chain uses TRBV5-1 and TRBJ2-1; D unclear. The CDR3 has 15 amino acids. CDR1 and CDR2 (germline): SGHRS, YFSETQ. V lost 4 bases to trimming and J lost 0 bases, with 11 bases between them. CDR3 nucleotides: TGCGCCAGCAGCCCCTCACCCGGCTCCTACAATGAGCAGTTCTTC. Amino acids: CASSPSPGSYNEQFF.

The J gene is TRBJ2-2, the V gene TRBV5-4; TRBD1 aligns across 10 bases. The CDR3 consists of 14 residues. Per the germline V gene, CDR1 is SGHNT and CDR2 is YYREEE (reference sequence). Unmatched junction bases numbered 6, after V lost 5 bases and J lost 8 bases. The CDR3 DNA sequence: TGTGCCAGCAGTTGGACAGGGGGTTCGGGGGAGCTGTTTTTT. This sequence encodes CASSWTGGSGELFF. Looking up the rest from reference TRBV5-4 and TRBJ2-2 gives the full variable domain: ETGVTQSPTHLIKTRGQQVTLRCSSQSGHNTVSWYQQALGQGPQFIFQYYREEENGRGNFPPRFSGLQFPNYSSELNVNALELDDSALYLCASSWTGGSGELFFGEGSRLTVL.

The chain has TRBV5-1 and TRBJ1-2, with D perhaps TRBD1 (6 bases). Trimming took 0 bases from V and 1 from J, leaving 10 bases between them. The CDR3 runs to 15 residues. From germline, CDR1 is SGHRS and CDR2 YFSETQ. The CDR3 region is CASSLGGGHNYGYTF. The CDR3 DNA reads TGCGCCAGCAGCTTGGGAGGGGGTCATAACTATGGCTACACCTTC.

The gene calls are TRBV5-5 and TRBJ2-5; 9 positions agree with TRBD2. J lost 4 bases, V lost 3 bases, and 16 bases had no gene match. The CDR3 is 18 amino acids. Germline values: CDR1 SGHKS, CDR2 YYEKEE (reference sequence). As DNA, the CDR3 is TGTGCCAGCAGCTCTTGGGGGGGTGCGGCGGGAGGGCGAGAGACCCAGTACTTC. The encoded protein is CASSSWGGAAGGRETQYF.

The table lists this clone with a few counts. This chain links TRBV5-1 with TRBJ2-1; D perhaps matches TRBD1 (6 bases). Per the germline V gene, CDR1 is SGHRS and CDR2 is YFSETQ. The CDR3 totals 12 residues. Between the trimmed V and J ends, which lost 0 bases and 9 bases, there was a span of 7 bases. CDR3 coding DNA: TGCGCCAGCAGCTTGGAAGGGGGTGAGCAGTTCTTC. Translated: CASSLEGGEQFF.

The chain is built from TRBV2 and TRBJ2-5, with TRBD2 identical over 11 bases. Germline CDR1 SNHLY, CDR2 FYNNEI. The V gene end was trimmed by 4 bases and the J gene end by 2 bases; junction bases not matched to a gene: 3. The CDR3 sequence is 15 residues long. The CDR3 DNA sequence: TGTGCCAGCAGTGGGCCTAGCGGGGGGCAAGAGACCCAGTACTTC. It specifies CASSGPSGGQETQYF.

V usage is TRBV29-1 and J usage is TRBJ2-7; D perhaps matches TRBD1 (5 bases). V lost 4 bases and J 2 bases, leaving 9 bases between the germline ends. The CDR3 sequence is 12 residues long. The germline V gene has CDR1 SQVTM and CDR2 ANQGSEA. The CDR3 DNA reads TGCAGCGTTGCCCAGGGCCCCTACGAGCAGTACTTC. It encodes CSVAQGPYEQYF.

In its sample, this clone was seen a few times. This chain connects TRBV4-1 to TRBJ2-1; 14 bases line up with TRBD2. Germline-derived CDR1 and CDR2 are MGHRA and YSYEKL. This CDR3 spans 20 amino acids. V lost 5 bases and J lost 1; bases outside the gene matches: 13. The CDR3 region is CASSTHKGLAGGLSYNEQFF. Written as DNA, the CDR3 is TGCGCCAGCAGCACACATAAAGGACTAGCGGGGGGATTGTCCTACAATGAGCAGTTCTTC.

The V gene is TRBV9, the J gene TRBJ2-1, with 13 bases fitting TRBD2. CDR1 SGDLS and CDR2 YYNGEE come from the germline V gene. This CDR3 comprises 17 residues. Trimming at V came to 4 bases and at J to 4 bases, leaving 8 bases not matched to a gene. The DNA for the CDR3 is TGTGCCAGCAGCCCGGGACTAGCGGGACCAGTATACAATGAGCAGTTCTTC. Translated, it gives CASSPGLAGPVYNEQFF.